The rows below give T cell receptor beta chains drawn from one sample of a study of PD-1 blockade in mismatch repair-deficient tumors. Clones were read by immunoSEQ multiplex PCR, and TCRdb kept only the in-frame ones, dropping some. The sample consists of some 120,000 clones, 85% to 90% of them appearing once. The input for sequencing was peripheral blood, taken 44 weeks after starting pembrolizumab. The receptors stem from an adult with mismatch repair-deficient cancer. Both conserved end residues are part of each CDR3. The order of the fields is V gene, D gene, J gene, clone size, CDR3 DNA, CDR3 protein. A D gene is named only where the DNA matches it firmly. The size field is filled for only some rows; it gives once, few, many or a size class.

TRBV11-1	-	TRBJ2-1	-	TGTGCCAGCAGCCTTGGGTTTTCGTGGGGCAATGAGCAGTTCTTC	CASSLGFSWGNEQFF
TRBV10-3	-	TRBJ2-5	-	TGTGCCATCAGGGACAGTCAAGAGACCCAGTACTTC	CAIRDSQETQYF
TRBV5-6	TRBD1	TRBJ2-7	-	TGTGCCAGCAGCTTGGCGGGACAGGGGTACTACGAGCAGTACTTC	CASSLAGQGYYEQYF
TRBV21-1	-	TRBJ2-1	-	TGTGCCAGCAGCCGCACTAGCGGGAGACATAATGAGCAGTTCTTC	CASSRTSGRHNEQFF
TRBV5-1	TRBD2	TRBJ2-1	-	TGCGCCAGCAGCCCGCGGACTAGCGGGAGGAACAATGAGCAGTTCTTC	CASSPRTSGRNNEQFF
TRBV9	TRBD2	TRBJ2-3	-	TGTGCCAGCAGCGTTAGGGCGGGAGTGGGTGATACGCAGTATTTT	CASSVRAGVGDTQYF
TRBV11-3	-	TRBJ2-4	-	TGTGCCAGCAGCTTAAGATTCCAAGGCTTGGGGCCCAAAAACATTCAGTACTTC	CASSLRFQGLGPKNIQYF
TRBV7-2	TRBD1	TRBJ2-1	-	TGTGCCAGCAGCGCCGGGACAGGGAACACCTACAATGAGCAGTTCTTC	CASSAGTGNTYNEQFF
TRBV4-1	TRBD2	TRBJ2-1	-	TGCGCCAGCAGCCAAGACGGGAGGGCTCTCAATGAGCAGTTCTTC	CASSQDGRALNEQFF
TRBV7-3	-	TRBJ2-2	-	TGTGCCAGCAGCTTAAATGTAGGGCCAACTAACACCGGGGAGCTGTTTTTT	CASSLNVGPTNTGELFF
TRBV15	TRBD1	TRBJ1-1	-	TGTGCCACCAGCAGAGCAACAGGGGGCATTAAAGCTTTCTTT	CATSRATGGIKAFF
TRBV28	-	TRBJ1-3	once	TGTGCCAGCAGCATTGATTCAACCTCTGGAAACACCATATATTTT	CASSIDSTSGNTIYF
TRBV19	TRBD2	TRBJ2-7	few	TGTGCCAGTAGTGTGACTAGCGGGAGGACCTACGAGCAGTACTTC	CASSVTSGRTYEQYF
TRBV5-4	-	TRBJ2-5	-	TGTGCCAGCAGCTACTCAGAGACCCAGTACTTC	CASSYSETQYF
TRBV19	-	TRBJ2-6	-	TGTGCCAGTAAAAAAATATTCTTAAGAACCTCTGGGGCCAACGTCCTGACTTTC	CASKKIFLRTSGANVLTF
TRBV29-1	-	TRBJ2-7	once	TGCAGCGTTGAAGGGCTGGAGGGGGCGTACTACGAGCAGTACTTC	CSVEGLEGAYYEQYF
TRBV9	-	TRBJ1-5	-	TGTGCCAGCAGCGTAGCCGGGCAGTTCCCCGATCAGCCCCAGCATTTT	CASSVAGQFPDQPQHF
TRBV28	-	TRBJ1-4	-	TGTGCCAGCAGCTCTCCTCTGACGGAAAATAATGAAAAACTGTTTTTT	CASSSPLTENNEKLFF
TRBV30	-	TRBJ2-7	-	TGTGCCTGTACACACCTTTACGAGCAGTACTTC	CACTHLYEQYF
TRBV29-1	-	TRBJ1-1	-	TGCAGCGTGCGGGCAACCCAGAACACTGAAGCTTTCTTT	CSVRATQNTEAFF
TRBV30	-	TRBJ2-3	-	TGTGCCTGGATCAATATCGCCAGGGGCGATACGCAGTATTTT	CAWINIARGDTQYF
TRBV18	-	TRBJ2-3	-	TGTGCCAGCTCACCACTCGCGGGGCTACGCACAGATACGCAGTATTTT	CASSPLAGLRTDTQYF
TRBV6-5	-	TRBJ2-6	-	TGTGCCAGCAGCACAGGGACCTCTGGGGCCAACGTCCTGACTTTC	CASSTGTSGANVLTF
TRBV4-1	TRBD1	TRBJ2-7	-	TGCGCCAGCAGCCGCCGGGACAGGGGGCCAGGGCAGTACTTC	CASSRRDRGPGQYF